The present TCR beta chain was sequenced within a study of T-cell memory formation after mild COVID-19. Constant-segment primers served in 5'RACE that generated TCR alpha and TCR beta cDNA libraries bearing sample barcodes and UMIs. In TCRdb, the 5' RACE reads were re-called with MiXCR into one record per CDR3 protein. Counted here are more than 200,000 distinct CDR3 sequences, around 17% occurring once; the ten biggest clones make up approximately 3.6%. This clonotype has a handful of counts. What it recognizes is unknown. Findings and limits, study-wide: CD4+ bias marked clones expanding day 15 to 37, unlike balanced contracting clones.

Sequences were obtained from PBMCs or a T cell subset sorted from them (not recorded which). This TCR was sampled from a young man who had mild COVID-19 (a few samples of this study predate the infection). Cell type and time point are not known.

The CDR3 DNA reads as TGTGCCTGTACTAGCGGGGGGAATGAGCAGTTCTTC. This sequence encodes CACTSGGNEQFF. This chain uses TRBV6-5 with TRBJ2-1; 12 nucleotides line up with TRBD2. With V trimmed by 11 bases and J by 7 bases, 3 bases remained unmatched. Germline V gene lookup returns CDR1 MNHEY and CDR2 SVGAGI. The CDR3 extends over 12 amino acids.